This TCR beta chain derives from a study of T-cell memory formation after mild COVID-19. Study as a whole: TCR clusters were largely donor specific. Study-level points and caveats: Second-wave clones with a day 37 peak had unconfirmed SARS-CoV-2 specificity. Clones that contracted from day 15 to 85 had balanced CD4/CD8; later expanders were CD4+ biased. Mainly CM and EM harbored the contracting CD4+ clones; mainly EMRA harbored the CD8+ ones.

TCRdb re-derived calls from the 5' RACE reads in MiXCR, one entry per CDR3 protein. The table lists about 110,000 distinct CDR3 sequences, about an eighth of them singletons. A remark on this clonotype: Antigen specificity is unknown.

Trimming cost V 4 bases and J 0 bases, with 13 bases left between them. The CDR3 is 15 residues long. Germline V gene data show CDR1 as PRHDT and CDR2 as FYEKMQ (reference sequence). This clonotype was obtained from a man younger than 35 who had mild COVID-19 (a few samples of this study predate the infection). Cell type and time point are not known. Sequenced: PBMCs or a T cell subset sorted from them (not recorded which). The chain combines TRBV13 with TRBJ2-7; the D call may be TRBD1 or TRBD2 (5 bases each). The CDR3 sequence is CASSSRDQSSYEQYF. CDR3 nucleotides: TGTGCCAGCAGCTCCCGGGACCAAAGCTCCTACGAGCAGTACTTC.